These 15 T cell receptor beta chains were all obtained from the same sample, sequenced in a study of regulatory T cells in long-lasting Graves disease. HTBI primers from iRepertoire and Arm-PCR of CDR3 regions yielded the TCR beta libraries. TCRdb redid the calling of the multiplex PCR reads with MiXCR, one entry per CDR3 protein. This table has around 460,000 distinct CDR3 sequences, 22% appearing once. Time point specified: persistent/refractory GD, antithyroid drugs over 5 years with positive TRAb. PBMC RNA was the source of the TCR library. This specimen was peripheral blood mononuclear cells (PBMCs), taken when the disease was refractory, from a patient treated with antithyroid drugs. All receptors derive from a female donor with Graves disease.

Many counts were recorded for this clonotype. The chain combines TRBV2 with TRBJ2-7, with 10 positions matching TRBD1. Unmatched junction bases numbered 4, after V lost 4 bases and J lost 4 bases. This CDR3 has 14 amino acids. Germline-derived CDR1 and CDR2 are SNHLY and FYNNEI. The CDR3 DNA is TGTGCCAGCAGTGTGGGACAGGGGAGTTACGAGCAGTACTTC. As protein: CASSVGQGSYEQYF. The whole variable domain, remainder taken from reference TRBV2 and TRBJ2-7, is EPEVTQTPSHQVTQMGQEVILRCVPISNHLYFYWYRQILGQKVEFLVSFYNNEISEKSEIFDDQFSVERPDGSNFTLKIRSTKLEDSAMYFCASSVGQGSYEQYFGPGTRLTVT.

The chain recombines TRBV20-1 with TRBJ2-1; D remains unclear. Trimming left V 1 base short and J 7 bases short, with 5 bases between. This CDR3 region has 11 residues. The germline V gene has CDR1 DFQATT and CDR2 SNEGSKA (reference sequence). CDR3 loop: CSARGLNEQFF. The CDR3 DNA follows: TGCAGTGCTAGAGGATTAAATGAGCAGTTCTTC.

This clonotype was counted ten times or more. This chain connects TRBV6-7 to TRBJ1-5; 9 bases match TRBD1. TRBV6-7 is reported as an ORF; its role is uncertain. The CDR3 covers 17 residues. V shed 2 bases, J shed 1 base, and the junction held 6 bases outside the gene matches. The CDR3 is CASSYRTGVRSNQPQHF. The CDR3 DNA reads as TGTGCCAGCAGTTACAGGACAGGGGTAAGGAGCAATCAGCCCCAGCATTTT.

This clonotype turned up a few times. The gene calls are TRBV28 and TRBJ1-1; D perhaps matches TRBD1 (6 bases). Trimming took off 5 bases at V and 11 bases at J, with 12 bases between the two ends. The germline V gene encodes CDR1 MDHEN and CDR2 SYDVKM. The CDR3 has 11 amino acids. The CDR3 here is CASSGQLRAFF. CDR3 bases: TGTGCCAGCAGTGGACAGCTTCGGGCTTTCTTT.

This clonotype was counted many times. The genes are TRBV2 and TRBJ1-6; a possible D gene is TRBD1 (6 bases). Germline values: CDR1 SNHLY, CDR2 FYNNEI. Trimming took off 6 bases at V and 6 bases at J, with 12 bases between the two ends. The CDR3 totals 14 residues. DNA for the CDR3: TGTGCCAGCAGAGTAGGACAGATTAATTCACCCCTCCACTTT. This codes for CASRVGQINSPLHF. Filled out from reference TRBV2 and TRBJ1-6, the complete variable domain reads EPEVTQTPSHQVTQMGQEVILRCVPISNHLYFYWYRQILGQKVEFLVSFYNNEISEKSEIFDDQFSVERPDGSNFTLKIRSTKLEDSAMYFCASRVGQINSPLHFGNGTRLTVT.

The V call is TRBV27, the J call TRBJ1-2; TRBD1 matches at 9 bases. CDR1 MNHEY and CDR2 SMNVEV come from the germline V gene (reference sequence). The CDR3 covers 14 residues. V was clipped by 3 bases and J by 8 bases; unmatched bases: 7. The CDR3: CASSFGDRDRGYTF. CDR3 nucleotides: TGTGCCAGCAGTTTTGGGGACAGGGATCGCGGCTACACCTTC.

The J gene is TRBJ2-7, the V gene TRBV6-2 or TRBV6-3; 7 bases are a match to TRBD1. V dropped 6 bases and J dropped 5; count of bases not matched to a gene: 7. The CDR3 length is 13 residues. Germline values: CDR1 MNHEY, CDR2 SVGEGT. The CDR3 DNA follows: TGTGCCAGCAGAGTGGACAGGACCGACGAGCAGTACTTC. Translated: CASRVDRTDEQYF.

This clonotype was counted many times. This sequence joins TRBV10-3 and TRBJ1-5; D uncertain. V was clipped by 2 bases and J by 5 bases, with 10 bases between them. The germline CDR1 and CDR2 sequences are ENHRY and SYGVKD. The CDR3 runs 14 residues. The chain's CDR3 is CAISEREGDQPQHF. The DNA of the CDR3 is TGTGCCATCAGTGAGAGGGAGGGAGATCAGCCCCAGCATTTT.

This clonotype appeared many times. The CDR3 coding sequence is TGTGCCAGCAGTTACACCACAGGGCGCACTGAAGCTTTCTTT. It translates to CASSYTTGRTEAFF. The rearrangement uses TRBV6-5 and TRBJ1-1; D perhaps matches TRBD1 (6 bases). V was clipped by 2 bases and J by 4 bases, with 11 bases between them. Germline V lookup: CDR1 MNHEY, CDR2 SVGAGI. The CDR3 is made up of 14 amino acids.

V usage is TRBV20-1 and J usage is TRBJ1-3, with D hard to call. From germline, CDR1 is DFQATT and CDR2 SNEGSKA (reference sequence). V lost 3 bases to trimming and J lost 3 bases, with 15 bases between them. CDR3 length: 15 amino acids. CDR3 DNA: TGCAGTGCTAGTTCTACATTCTGGAGTGGAAACACCATATATTTT. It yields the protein CSASSTFWSGNTIYF.

CDR3 nucleotide sequence: TGCGGAACTATGGGGGATTCGAACACCGGGGAGCTGTTTTTT. Translated: CGTMGDSNTGELFF. The genes are TRBV29-1 and TRBJ2-2; D may correspond to TRBD1 or TRBD2 (5 bases each). Germline-derived CDR1 and CDR2 are SQVTM and ANQGSEA. The CDR3 loop spans 14 amino acids.

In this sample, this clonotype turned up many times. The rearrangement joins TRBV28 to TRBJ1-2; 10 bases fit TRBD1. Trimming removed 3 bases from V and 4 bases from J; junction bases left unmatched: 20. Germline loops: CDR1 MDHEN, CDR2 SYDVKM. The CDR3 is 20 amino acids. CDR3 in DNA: TGTGCCAGCAGTTTTTATCAGGGACTGACAGGGGGCGCCATGGGCTATGGCTACACCTTC. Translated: CASSFYQGLTGGAMGYGYTF.

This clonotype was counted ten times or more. The CDR3 coding sequence is TGTGCCAGCAGTTTCTCTTCGTCTACTGAAGCTTTCTTT. It specifies CASSFSSSTEAFF. This rearrangement joins TRBV12-3 or TRBV12-4 to TRBJ1-1; D is uncertain. V shed 3 bases and J shed 5 bases, with 10 bases lying between them. CDR3 size: 13 residues.

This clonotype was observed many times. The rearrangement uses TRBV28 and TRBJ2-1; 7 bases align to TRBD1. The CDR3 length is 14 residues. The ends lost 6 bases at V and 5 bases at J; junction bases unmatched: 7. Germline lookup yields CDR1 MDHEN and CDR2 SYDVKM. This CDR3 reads CASRAMGTDNEQFF. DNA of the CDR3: TGTGCCAGCAGGGCCATGGGGACAGACAATGAGCAGTTCTTC.

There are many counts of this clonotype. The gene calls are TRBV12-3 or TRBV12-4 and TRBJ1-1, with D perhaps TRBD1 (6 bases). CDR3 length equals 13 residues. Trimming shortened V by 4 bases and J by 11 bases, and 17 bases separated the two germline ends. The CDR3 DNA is TGTGCCAGCAGTTCGCAGGGGAGAGGTTGGGCTTTCTTT. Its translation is CASSSQGRGWAFF.